The source of this T cell receptor (beta chain) is a study of identical twins. General study points: Zero-insertion analyses could be partly confounded by invariant MAIT and iNKT cells.

This CDR3 comprises 14 residues. Germline trimming cut 8 bases from V and 0 bases from J; bases unmatched to any gene: 6. From germline, CDR1 is SGHTA and CDR2 FQGTGA. After template switching added a universal primer site, the resulting cDNA carried unique molecular identifiers. TCRdb re-called the 5' RACE reads through MiXCR, storing one row per CDR3 protein. This table has 150,000 or so distinct CDR3 sequences, around 3.4% appearing once. This clonotype was counted at least ten times. Its specificity is not known. V usage is TRBV7-3 and J usage is TRBJ1-1; 7 bases agree with TRBD1. The source of this sequence is a man aged 18 to 35 in good health. The specimen was memory T cells sorted from blood. The CDR3 coding sequence is TGTGCCAGCGCGCAGGGGGGTATGAACACTGAAGCTTTCTTT. Its translation: CASAQGGMNTEAFF.